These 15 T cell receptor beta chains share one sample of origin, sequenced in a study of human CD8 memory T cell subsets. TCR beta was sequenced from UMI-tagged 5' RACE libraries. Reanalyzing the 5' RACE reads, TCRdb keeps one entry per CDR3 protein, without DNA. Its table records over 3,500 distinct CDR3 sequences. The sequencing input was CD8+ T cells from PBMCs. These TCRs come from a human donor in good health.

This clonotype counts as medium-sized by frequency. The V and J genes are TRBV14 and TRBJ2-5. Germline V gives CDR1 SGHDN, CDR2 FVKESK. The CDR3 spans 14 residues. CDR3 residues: CASSQVTLQETQYF.

CDR3 sequence: CASSLGAASGGETQYF. The chain has TRBV7-2 and TRBJ2-5; TCRdb indicates TRBD2, and absent DNA this call remains unverified. CDR3 length: 16 amino acids. Germline V gives CDR1 SGHTA, CDR2 FQGNSA.

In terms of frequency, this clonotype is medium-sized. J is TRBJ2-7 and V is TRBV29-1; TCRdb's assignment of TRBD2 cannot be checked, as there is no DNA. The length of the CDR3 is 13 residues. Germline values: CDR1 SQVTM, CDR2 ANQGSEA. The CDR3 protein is CSVPGTSGYEQYF.

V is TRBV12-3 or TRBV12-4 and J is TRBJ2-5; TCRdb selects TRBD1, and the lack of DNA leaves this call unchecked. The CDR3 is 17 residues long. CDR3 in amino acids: CASSPGQGDIHQETQYF.

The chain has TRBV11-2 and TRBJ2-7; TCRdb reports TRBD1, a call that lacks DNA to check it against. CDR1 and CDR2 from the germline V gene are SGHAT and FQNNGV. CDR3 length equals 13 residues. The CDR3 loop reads CASSLAGRDEQYF. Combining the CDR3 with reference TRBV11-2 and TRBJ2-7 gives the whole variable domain EAGVAQSPRYKIIEKRQSVAFWCNPISGHATLYWYQQILGQGPKLLIQFQNNGVVDDSQLPKDRFSAERLKGVDSTLKIQPAKLEDSAVYLCASSLAGRDEQYFGPGTRLTVT.

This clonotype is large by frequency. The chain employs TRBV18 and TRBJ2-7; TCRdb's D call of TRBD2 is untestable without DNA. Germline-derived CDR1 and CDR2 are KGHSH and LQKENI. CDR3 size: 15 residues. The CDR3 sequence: CASSPTDGARWEQYF.

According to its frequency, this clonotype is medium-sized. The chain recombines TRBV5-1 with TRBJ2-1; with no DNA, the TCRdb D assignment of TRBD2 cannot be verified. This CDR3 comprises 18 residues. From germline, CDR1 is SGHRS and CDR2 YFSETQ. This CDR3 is CASSFFDWAQSSYNEQFF.

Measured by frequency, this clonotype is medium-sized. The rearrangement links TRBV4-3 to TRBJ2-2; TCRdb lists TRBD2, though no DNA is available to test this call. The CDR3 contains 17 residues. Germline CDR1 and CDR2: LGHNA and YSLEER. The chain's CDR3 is CASSQDLSGLATGELFF.

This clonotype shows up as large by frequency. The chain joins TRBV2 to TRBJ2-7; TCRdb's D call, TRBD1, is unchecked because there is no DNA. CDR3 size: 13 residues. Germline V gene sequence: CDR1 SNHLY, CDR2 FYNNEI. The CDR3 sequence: CASNGPGLYEQYF.

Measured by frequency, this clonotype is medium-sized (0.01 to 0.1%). Here the CDR3 reads CASSSTTGGLGDIQYF. The chain joins TRBV12-3 or TRBV12-4 to TRBJ2-4; TCRdb lists TRBD1, though no DNA is available to test this call. This CDR3 comprises 16 residues.

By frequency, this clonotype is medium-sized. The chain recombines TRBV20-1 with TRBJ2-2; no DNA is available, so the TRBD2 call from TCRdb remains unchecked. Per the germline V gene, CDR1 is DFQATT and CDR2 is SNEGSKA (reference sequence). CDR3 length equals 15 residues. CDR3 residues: CSASPLTSVAGELFF.

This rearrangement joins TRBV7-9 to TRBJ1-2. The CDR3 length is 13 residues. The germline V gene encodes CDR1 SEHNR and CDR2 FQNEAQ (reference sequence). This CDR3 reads CASSLGVLGGYTF.

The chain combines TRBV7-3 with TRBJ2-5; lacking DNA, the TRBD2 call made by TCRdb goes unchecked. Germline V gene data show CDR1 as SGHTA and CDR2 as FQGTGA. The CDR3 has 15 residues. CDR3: CASSPGTSSLETQYF.

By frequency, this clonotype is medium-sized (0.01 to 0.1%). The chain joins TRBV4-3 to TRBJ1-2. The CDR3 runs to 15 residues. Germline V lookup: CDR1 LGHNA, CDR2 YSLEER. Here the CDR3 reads CASSQDNSPMYGYTF.

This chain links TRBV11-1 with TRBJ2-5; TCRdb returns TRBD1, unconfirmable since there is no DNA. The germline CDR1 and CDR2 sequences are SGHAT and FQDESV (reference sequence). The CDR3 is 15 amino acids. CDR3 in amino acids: CASSSPWSGQETQYF.